This T cell receptor (beta chain) was captured in a study of cytotoxic CD8 clonotypes in ibrutinib-treated CLL (dated by TCRdb to the early 2020s). With respect to the entire study: The cohort had about ten relapsed/refractory and around 15 treatment-naive patients; roughly 18 were IGHV unmutated. Cryopreserved peripheral blood mononuclear cells were collected before treatment, at response, and at either disease progression or sustained remission. Longitudinal samples were available for 26 of the 86 trial participants. Partial responses were observed in 24 patients and complete responses in 2; after a median follow-up of 68 months, remission was maintained in around 14 patients and progression was observed in around twelve. The response samples were drawn at a median of roughly eleven months into treatment, with a range of roughly 6 to 36 months. Patients were still on ibrutinib when every remission and progressive disease sample was collected. On average, each sample had some 260,000 productive templates and around 100,000 productive rearrangements.

Each clonotype received, on average, approximately 9.9x coverage in deep resolution sequencing performed on a MiSeq, where the target depth lay between 1 in 1 million and 1 in 200,000 T cells. TCR beta libraries were generated with the immunoSEQ hsTCRB Kit. On the authors' methods: The data were analyzed with ImmunoSEQ Analyzer and ImmunoSEQ Data Assistant, and V, D and J gene assignments followed IMGT definitions. Clonality, with values ranging from 0 to 1, was calculated as one minus the normalized Shannon entropy of productive rearrangement frequencies. Public clonotype analysis was restricted to overrepresented clonotypes comprising at least 0.05% of each patient's repertoire. About a dozen age-matched healthy donor repertoires from immuneACCESS served as clonality controls. Held by TCRdb, this immuneACCESS table contains in-frame sequences only and omits some clones. Under half of the omission traces to an unresolved V gene where checked; the cause of the rest is unknown. V, J and clone size were drawn from that table, and D and trimming were deduced from the DNA. A total of some 200,000 clones appear in this sample, around three quarters of them only once. The top ten clonotypes cover around an eighth of the sample.

This sample's time point label indicates: roughly 25 months on ibrutinib. For TCR beta library preparation, about 2.1 micrograms of genomic DNA were extracted from the cryopreserved PBMCs. High-throughput TCR beta sequencing was performed on longitudinal blood samples from CLL patients receiving ibrutinib monotherapy. The patients were enrolled in a single-center, open-label phase 2 trial of ibrutinib monotherapy. Study-level results and caveats: Public clonotypes were rare and either shrank or stayed stable during treatment, and the rise in clonality at ibrutinib response reflected expansion of private clonotypes. Clonality rose at ibrutinib response, remained stable during sustained remission, and dropped back toward baseline at progression. Lymph node repertoires were not examined, and the timing of sampling was not matched between patients in sustained remission and those whose disease progressed. At baseline, clonality was higher than in age-matched healthy donors and showed a strong correlation with circulating CD8+ T-cell counts.

The germline V gene encodes CDR1 MDHEN and CDR2 SYDVKM. A distance of 11 bases separates the germline ends of V and J, which lose 10 bases and 6 bases respectively. The CDR3 runs 11 residues from the cysteine to the phenylalanine. Of all the DNA, just the CDR3 is kept, 33 bases in frame from base 1. Concerning this clone: Its target antigen remains unknown. No quality values exist for individual bases; no much larger clone is one base distant.

The starting material was PBMCs, obtained after 24 months of ibrutinib treatment. This clonotype was sampled from a human donor with chronic lymphocytic leukemia. This sequence uses TRBV28 and TRBJ2-3, with the D gene too uncertain to name. The DNA sequence is given as TGTGCCACCTTCTATTTCGATACGCAGTATTTT. Translated, it reads CATFYFDTQYF.